This T cell receptor (beta chain) was identified in a study of cytomegalovirus exposure and HLA in healthy donors. Whole-study findings and limits: A list of 150 or so TCR beta chains associated with cytomegalovirus was given. Rare sequences made up most TCRs, while some public TCRs were found in many donors.

Generated by immunoSEQ multiplex PCR, the TCRdb table keeps only in-frame clones and is missing some. Among some 84,000 clones, roughly 91% were seen once, and the ten largest hold around 2.1%. The sample holds a few counts of this clone. What it recognizes is unknown. The length of the CDR3 is 13 residues. Germline values: CDR1 SGHDN, CDR2 FVKESK. Trimming removed 4 bases from V and 2 bases from J, with 9 bases in between. The sequence was collected from a young man in good health and CMV-seronegative. The sample taken for sequencing was PBMCs. This sequence joins TRBV14 and TRBJ2-7; D remains unclear. The CDR3 nucleotides are TGTGCCAGCAGCCCCAGGAACCCCTACGAGCAGTACTTC. Translation: CASSPRNPYEQYF.